Ten or more counts support the clone carrying this T cell receptor (beta chain). The antigen is not known. V was clipped by 5 bases and J by 0 bases, with 12 bases between them. Germline lookup yields CDR1 SEHNR and CDR2 FQNEAQ (reference sequence). CDR3 length: 15 residues. The data belong to a study of response to subunit inactivated influenza vaccine. Overall study findings and caveats: Every seasonal influenza vaccination brings in few new T cells, the authors suggested.

Each CDR3 protein gets one entry after TCRdb re-called the RT-PCR reads with MiXCR. The table shows 500,000 to 550,000 distinct CDR3 sequences, with 7.6% occurring only once. The sequence was collected from a man aged 45 to 70 who received an inactivated influenza vaccine. The chain joins TRBV7-9 to TRBJ2-3; D call uncertain. The starting material was PBMCs from blood, obtained about 23 months after vaccination. The CDR3 loop is CASSPVTGSTDTQYF. CDR3 bases: TGTGCCAGCAGCCCGGTAACCGGGAGCACAGATACGCAGTATTTT.